The T cell receptor beta chain under discussion was sequenced for a study of post-analysis software for immune sequencing data. At least ten counts were recorded for this clonotype. Its cognate antigen is unknown. TCR beta libraries were prepared from cDNA with unique molecular identifiers. TCRdb processed the PCR reads anew with MiXCR; each CDR3 protein has one entry. The repertoire holds 430,000 or so distinct CDR3 sequences, 35% to 45% seen once, with 7.6% in the top ten. Broader study findings: Multiple sclerosis patients showed significantly lower normalized Chao1 diversity than controls did. In patients, TRBV5-6, TRBV5-1 and TRBV20-1 belonged to roughly five TRBV segments found more frequently than in controls.

The CDR3 sequence is 16 residues long. The ends were cut back, 3 bases at V and 1 base at J, with 16 bases in the middle. CDR1 is LGHNA, CDR2 YSLEER, per germline. This TCR was recovered from a girl under 10 years old with multiple sclerosis. Sequenced input: blood. The J gene is TRBJ2-7, the V gene TRBV4-3; D might be TRBD1 or TRBD2, each matching 5 bases. CDR3 DNA sequence: TGCGCCAGCAGCCAGAGAGTTTGGGACGGATCCTACGAGCAGTACTTC. Translated: CASSQRVWDGSYEQYF.